A few counts support the clone carrying this T cell receptor beta chain. Antigen: not known. Every donor provided ten milliliters of peripheral blood. With a J-beta primer mix and a sample-barcoded 5' primer, a second PCR ran about 7 to 11 cycles. The study obtained at least 2.5 million CDR3-containing paired-end reads from every sample. MiXCR, applied by TCRdb to the 5' RACE reads, yields one record per CDR3 protein. The repertoire includes around 790,000 distinct CDR3 sequences, 40% to 50% of them detected once, and roughly 19% sits in the top ten. Trimming shortened V by 6 bases and J by 0 bases, and 12 bases separated the two germline ends. The CDR3 is 14 residues long. Germline CDR1 and CDR2: SQVTM and ANQGSEA. These data are taken from a study of blood T cells in healthy people across ages. Study outcomes and limitations: Naive CD4+ cells and diversity were both higher in long-lived donors than in aged donors. Per million T cells, TCR beta diversity dropped about linearly as age rose.

The chain uses TRBV29-1 and TRBJ1-5; no clear D gene. Sequenced: blood. The TCR sequence derives from a man in his fifties or sixties in good health. The CDR3 is CSVLHWASNQPQHF. For the CDR3, the DNA is TGCAGCGTCCTCCATTGGGCTAGCAATCAGCCCCAGCATTTT.